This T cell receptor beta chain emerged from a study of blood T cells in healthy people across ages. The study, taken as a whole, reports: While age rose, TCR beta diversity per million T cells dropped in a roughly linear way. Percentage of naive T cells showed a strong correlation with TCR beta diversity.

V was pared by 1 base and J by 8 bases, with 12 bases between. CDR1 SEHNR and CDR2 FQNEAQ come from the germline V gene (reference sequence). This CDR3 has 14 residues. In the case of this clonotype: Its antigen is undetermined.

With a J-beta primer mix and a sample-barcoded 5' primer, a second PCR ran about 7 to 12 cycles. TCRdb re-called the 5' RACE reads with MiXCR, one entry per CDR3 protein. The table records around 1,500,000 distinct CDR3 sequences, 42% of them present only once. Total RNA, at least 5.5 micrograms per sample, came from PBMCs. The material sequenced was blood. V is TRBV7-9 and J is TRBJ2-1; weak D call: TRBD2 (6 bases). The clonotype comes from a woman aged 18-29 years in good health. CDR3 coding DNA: TGTGCCAGCAGCTTAGGGAGGGGCTCGGATGAGCAGTTCTTC. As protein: CASSLGRGSDEQFF.